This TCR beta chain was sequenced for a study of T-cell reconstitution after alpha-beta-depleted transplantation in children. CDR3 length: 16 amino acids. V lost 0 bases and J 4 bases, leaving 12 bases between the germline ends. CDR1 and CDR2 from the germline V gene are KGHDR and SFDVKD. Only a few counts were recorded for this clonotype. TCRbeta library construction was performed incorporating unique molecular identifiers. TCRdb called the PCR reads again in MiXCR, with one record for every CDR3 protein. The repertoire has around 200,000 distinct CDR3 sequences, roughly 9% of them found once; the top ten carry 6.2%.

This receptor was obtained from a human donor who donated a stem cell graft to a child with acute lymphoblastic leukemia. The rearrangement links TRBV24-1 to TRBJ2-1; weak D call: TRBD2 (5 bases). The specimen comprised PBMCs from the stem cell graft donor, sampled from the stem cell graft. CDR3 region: CATSDLEGRPYNEQFF. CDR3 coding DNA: TGTGCCACCAGTGATTTGGAGGGAAGGCCTTACAATGAGCAGTTCTTC.